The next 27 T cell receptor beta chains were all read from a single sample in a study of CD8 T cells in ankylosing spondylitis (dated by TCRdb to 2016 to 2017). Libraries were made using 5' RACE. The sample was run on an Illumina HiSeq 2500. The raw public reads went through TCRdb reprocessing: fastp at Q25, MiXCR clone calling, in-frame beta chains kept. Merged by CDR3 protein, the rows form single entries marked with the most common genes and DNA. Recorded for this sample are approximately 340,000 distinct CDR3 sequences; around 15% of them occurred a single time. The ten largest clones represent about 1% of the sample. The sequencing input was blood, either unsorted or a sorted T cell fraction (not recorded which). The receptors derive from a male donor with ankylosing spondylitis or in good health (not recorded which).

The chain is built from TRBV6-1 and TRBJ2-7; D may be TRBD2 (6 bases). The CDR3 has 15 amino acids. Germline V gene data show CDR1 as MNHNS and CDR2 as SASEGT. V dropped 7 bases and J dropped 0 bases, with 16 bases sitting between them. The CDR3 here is CASTRSEGLSYEQYF. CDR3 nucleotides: TGTGCCAGCACTAGATCGGAGGGCCTCTCCTACGAGCAGTACTTC.

DNA of the CDR3: TGCGCCAGCAGTCCCGAGGGGGCTGGCGGCTACACCTTC. It encodes CASSPEGAGGYTF. This chain connects TRBV5-1 to TRBJ1-2; 7 nucleotides match TRBD1. This CDR3 is built from 13 residues. Losses at the gene ends were 5 bases for V and 8 bases for J; bases not matched to a gene: 9. Germline lookup yields CDR1 SGHRS and CDR2 YFSETQ.

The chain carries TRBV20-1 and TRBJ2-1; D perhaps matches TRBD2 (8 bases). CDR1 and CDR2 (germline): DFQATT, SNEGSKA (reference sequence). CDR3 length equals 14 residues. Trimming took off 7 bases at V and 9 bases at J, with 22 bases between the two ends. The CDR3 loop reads CSVREGASRSEQFF. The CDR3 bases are TGCAGTGTCCGGGAGGGGGCGAGTCGGAGTGAGCAGTTCTTC.

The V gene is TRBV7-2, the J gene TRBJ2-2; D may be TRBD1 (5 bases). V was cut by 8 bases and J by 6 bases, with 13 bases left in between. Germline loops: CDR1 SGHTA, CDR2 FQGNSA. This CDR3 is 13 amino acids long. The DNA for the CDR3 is TGTGCCAGCCAGCAGGGAAGGTCCGGGGAGCTGTTTTTT. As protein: CASQQGRSGELFF.

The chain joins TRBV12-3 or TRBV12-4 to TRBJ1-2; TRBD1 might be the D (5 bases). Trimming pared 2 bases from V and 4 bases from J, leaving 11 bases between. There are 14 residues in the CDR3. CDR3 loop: CASSLNVRAYGYTF. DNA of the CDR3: TGTGCCAGCAGTTTAAACGTCAGGGCCTATGGCTACACCTTC.

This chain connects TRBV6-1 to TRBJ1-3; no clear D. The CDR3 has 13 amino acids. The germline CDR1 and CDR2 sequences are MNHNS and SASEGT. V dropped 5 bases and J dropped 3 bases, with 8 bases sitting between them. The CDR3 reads CASSKTGGNTIYF. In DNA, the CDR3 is TGTGCCAGCAGTAAAACGGGTGGAAACACCATATATTTT.

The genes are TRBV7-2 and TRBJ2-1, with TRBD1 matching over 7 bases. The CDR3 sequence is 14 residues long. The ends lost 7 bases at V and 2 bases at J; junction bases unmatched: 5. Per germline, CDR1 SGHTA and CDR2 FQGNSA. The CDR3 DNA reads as TGTGCCAGCACCAGGACAGGTCCCTACAATGAGCAGTTCTTC. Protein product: CASTRTGPYNEQFF.

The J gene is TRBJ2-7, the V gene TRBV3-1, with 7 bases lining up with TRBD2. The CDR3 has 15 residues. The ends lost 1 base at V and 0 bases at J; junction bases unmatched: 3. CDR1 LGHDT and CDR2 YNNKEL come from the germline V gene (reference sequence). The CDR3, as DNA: TGTGCCAGCAGCCAAGCGGGGGGACCCTCCTACGAGCAGTACTTC. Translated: CASSQAGGPSYEQYF.

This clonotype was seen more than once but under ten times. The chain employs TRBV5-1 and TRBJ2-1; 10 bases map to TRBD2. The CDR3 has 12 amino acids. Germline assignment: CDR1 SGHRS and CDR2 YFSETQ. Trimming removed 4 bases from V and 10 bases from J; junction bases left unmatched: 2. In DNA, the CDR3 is TGCGCCAGCAGCCTAGCGGGAGAAGAGCAGTTCTTC. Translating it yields CASSLAGEEQFF.

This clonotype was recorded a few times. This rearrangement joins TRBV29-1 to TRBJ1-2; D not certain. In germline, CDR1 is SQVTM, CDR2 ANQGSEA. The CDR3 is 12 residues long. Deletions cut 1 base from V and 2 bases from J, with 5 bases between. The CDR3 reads CSVEAGNYGYTF. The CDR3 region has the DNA TGCAGCGTTGAAGCGGGAAACTATGGCTACACCTTC.

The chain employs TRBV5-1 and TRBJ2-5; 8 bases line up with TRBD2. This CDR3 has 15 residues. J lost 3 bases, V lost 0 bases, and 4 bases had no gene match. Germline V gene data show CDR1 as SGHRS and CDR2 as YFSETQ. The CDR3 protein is CASSLGGAGEETQYF. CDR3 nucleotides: TGCGCCAGCAGCTTGGGGGGAGCGGGAGAAGAGACCCAGTACTTC.

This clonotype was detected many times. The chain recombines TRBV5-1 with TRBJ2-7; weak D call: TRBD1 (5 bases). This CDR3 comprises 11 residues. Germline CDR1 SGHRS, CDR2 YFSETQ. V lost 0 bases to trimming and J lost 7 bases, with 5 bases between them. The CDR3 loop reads CASSLAGEQYF. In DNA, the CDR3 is TGCGCCAGCAGCTTGGCAGGGGAGCAGTACTTC.

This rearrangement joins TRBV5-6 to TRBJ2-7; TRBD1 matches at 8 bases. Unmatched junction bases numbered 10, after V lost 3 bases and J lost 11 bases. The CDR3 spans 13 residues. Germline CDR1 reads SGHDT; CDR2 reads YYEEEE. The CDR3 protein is CASSSKTGARKYF. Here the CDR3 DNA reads TGTGCCAGCAGCTCTAAGACAGGGGCTAGGAAGTACTTC.

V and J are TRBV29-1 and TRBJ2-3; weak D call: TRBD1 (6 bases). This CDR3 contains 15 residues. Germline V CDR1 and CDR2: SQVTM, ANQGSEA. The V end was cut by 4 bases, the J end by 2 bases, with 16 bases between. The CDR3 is CSVGDRTGYTDTQYF. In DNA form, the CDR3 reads TGCAGCGTTGGAGACAGGACGGGATACACAGATACGCAGTATTTT.

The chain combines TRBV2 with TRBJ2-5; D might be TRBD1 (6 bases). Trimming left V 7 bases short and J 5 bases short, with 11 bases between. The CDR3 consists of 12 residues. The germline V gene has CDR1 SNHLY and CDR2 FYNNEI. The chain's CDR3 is CASNRVGETQYF. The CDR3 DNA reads TGTGCCAGCAACAGGGTGGGGGAGACCCAGTACTTC.

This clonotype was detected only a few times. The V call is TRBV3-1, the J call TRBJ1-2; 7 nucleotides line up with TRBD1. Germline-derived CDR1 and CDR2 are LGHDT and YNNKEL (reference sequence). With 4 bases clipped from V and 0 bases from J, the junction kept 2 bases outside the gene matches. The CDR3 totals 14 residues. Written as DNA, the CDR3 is TGTGCCAGCAGCCTCAGGGGGTCTAACTATGGCTACACCTTC. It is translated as CASSLRGSNYGYTF.

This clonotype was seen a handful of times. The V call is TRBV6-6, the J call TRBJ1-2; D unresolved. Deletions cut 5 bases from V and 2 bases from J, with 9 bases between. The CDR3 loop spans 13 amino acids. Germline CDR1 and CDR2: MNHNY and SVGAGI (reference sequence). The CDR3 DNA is TGTGCCAGCAGTACCCGGGAGAACTATGGCTACACCTTC. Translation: CASSTRENYGYTF.

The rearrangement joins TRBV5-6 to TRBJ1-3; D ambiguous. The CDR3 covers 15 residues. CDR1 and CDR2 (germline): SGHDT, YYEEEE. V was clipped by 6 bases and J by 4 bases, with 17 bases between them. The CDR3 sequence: CASTTYPAPGNTIYF. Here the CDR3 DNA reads TGTGCCAGCACCACCTATCCGGCCCCGGGAAACACCATATATTTT.

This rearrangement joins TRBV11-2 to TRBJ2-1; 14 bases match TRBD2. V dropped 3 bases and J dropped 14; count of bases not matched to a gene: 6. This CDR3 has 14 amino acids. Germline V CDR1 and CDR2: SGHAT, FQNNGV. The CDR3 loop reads CASSLTSGGGKEFF. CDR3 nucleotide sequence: TGTGCCAGCAGCTTGACTAGCGGGGGGGGGAAAGAGTTCTTC. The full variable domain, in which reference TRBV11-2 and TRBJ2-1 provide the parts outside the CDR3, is EAGVAQSPRYKIIEKRQSVAFWCNPISGHATLYWYQQILGQGPKLLIQFQNNGVVDDSQLPKDRFSAERLKGVDSTLKIQPAKLEDSAVYLCASSLTSGGGKEFFGPGTRLTVL.

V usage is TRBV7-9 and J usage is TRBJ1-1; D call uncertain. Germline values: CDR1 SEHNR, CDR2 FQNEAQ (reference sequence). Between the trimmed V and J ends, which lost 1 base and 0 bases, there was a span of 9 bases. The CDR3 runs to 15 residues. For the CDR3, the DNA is TGTGCCAGCAGCTTAGAAGGGCTTATGAACACTGAAGCTTTCTTT. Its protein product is CASSLEGLMNTEAFF. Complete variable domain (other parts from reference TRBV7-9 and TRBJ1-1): DTGVSQNPRHKITKRGQNVTFRCDPISEHNRLYWYRQTLGQGPEFLTYFQNEAQLEKSRLLSDRFSAERPKGSFSTLEIQRTEQGDSAMYLCASSLEGLMNTEAFFGQGTRLTVV.

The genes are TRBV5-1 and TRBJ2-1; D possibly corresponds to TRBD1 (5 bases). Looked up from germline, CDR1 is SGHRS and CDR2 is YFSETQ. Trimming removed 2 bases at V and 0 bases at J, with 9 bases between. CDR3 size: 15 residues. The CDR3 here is CASSFDSFSYNEQFF. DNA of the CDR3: TGCGCCAGCAGCTTCGACAGTTTCTCCTACAATGAGCAGTTCTTC.

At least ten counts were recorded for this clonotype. DNA for the CDR3: TGCGCCAGCAGCTTGAACACCTACAATGAGCAGTTCTTC. Protein sequence: CASSLNTYNEQFF. The rearrangement uses TRBV5-1 and TRBJ2-1; D uncertain. CDR1 and CDR2 from the germline V gene are SGHRS and YFSETQ. The V and J ends lost 1 base and 2 bases respectively, with 4 bases between them. This CDR3 region has 13 residues.

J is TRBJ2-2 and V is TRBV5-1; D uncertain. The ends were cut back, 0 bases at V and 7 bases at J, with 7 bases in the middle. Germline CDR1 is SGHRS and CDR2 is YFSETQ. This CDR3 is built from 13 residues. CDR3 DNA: TGCGCCAGCAGCTTGGTGCCCAGCGGGGAGCTGTTTTTT. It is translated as CASSLVPSGELFF. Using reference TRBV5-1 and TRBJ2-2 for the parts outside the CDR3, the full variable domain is KAGVTQTPRYLIKTRGQQVTLSCSPISGHRSVSWYQQTPGQGLQFLFEYFSETQRNKGNFPGRFSGRQFSNSRSEMNVSTLELGDSALYLCASSLVPSGELFFGEGSRLTVL.

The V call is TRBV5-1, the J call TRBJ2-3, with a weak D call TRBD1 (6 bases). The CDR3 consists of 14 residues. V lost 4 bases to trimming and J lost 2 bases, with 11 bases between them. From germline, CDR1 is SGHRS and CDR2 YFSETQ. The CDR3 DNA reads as TGCGCCAGCAGCGCGGACAGCCACACAGATACGCAGTATTTT. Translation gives CASSADSHTDTQYF.

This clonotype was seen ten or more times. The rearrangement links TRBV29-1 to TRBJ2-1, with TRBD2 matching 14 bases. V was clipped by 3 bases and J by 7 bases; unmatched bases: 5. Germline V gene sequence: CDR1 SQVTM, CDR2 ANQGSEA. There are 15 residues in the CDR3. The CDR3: CSVEGTSGSTNEQFF. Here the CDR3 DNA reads TGCAGCGTTGAGGGGACTAGCGGGAGTACAAATGAGCAGTTCTTC.

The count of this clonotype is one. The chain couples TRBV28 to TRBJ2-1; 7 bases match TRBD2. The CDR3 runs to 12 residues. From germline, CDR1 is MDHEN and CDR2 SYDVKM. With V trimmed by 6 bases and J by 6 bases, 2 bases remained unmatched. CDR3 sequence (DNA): TGTGCCAGCAGGATAGCGGGCAATGAGCAGTTCTTC. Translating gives CASRIAGNEQFF.

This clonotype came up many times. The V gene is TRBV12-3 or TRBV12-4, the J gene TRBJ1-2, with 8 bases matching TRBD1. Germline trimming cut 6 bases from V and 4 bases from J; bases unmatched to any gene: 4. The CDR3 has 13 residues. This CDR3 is CASSWDRSYGYTF. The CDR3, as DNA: TGTGCCAGCAGCTGGGACAGGAGCTATGGCTACACCTTC.